This TCR beta chain derives from a study of blood T cell repertoires in COVID-19. Study summary: The United States, Italy and Spain provided the acute and convalescent COVID-19 samples. Sample material is recorded as cDNA or gDNA derived from T cells, B-cell-depleted T cells, or PBMCs.

Germline V CDR1 and CDR2: GTSNPN, SVGIG (reference sequence). The CDR3 covers 15 residues. Trimming took 2 bases from V and 4 from J; bases not matched to a gene: 6. Authors' processing steps: The authors estimated nucleated cell counts from reference gene primer amplification. Libraries were prepared by immunoSEQ multiplex PCR; TCRdb keeps only in-frame clonotypes and omits some of them. V, J and clone size reflect that table, while D and trimming were determined from the DNA. The sample has approximately 220,000 clones; 84% are singletons. Sequenced sample: peripheral blood. This rearrangement joins TRBV30 to TRBJ1-5; 9 nucleotides line up with TRBD1. The TCR sequence derives from a woman in her sixties who had recovered from COVID-19. DNA for the CDR3: TGTGCCTGGAGTCGCCCGACAGGGGGAAATCAGCCCCAGCATTTT. Translated, it gives CAWSRPTGGNQPQHF.